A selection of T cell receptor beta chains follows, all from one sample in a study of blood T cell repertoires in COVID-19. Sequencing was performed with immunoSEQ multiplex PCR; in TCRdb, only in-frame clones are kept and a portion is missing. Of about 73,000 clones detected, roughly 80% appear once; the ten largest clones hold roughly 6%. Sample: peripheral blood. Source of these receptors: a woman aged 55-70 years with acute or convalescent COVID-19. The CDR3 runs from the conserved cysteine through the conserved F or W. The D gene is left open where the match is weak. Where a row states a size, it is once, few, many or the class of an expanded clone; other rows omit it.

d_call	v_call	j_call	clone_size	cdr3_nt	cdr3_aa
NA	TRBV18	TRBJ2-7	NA	TGTGCCAGCTCACCGGGGGCTAGTTCCTACGAGCAGTACTTC	CASSPGASSYEQYF
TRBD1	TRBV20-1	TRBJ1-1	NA	TGCAGTGCTAGTCCTACCGTCCACAGGGGCACTGAAGCTTTCTTT	CSASPTVHRGTEAFF
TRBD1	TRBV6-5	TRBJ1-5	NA	TGTGCCAGCAGGGGTGACAGGGGTCCTTATCAGCCCCAGCATTTT	CASRGDRGPYQPQHF
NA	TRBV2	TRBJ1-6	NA	TGTGCCAGCAGCATAGGGGTAAATTCACCCCTCCACTTT	CASSIGVNSPLHF
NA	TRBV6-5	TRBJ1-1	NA	TGTGCCAGCAGTTTCGACAGCAACACTGAAGCTTTCTTT	CASSFDSNTEAFF
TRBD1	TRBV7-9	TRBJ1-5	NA	TGTGCCAGCGGCAGGGGGCAAGATCAGCCCCAGCATTTT	CASGRGQDQPQHF
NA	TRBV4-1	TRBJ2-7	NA	TGCGCCAGCAGCCCTCAGGAGCGGTGGAAGGAGCAGTACTTC	CASSPQERWKEQYF
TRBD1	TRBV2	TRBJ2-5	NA	TGTGCCAGCAGTGATCTGGGTCGGGACAGCCCCCAAGAGACTCAGTACTTC	CASSDLGRDSPQETQYF
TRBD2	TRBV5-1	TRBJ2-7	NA	TGCGCCAGCAGCCTAGTACCGGGACTAAATTCCTACGAGCAGTACTTC	CASSLVPGLNSYEQYF
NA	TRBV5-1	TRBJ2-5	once	TGCGCCAGCAGCCCGGGACTGCTGCAAGAGACCCAGTACTTC	CASSPGLLQETQYF
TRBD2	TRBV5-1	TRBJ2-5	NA	TGCGCCAGCAGCGCCCTTCTAGCGGGGGGCCAAGAGACCCAGTACTTC	CASSALLAGGQETQYF
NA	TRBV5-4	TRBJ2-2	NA	TGTGCCAGCAGCTTGGGGGCTAACACCGGGGAGCTGTTTTTT	CASSLGANTGELFF
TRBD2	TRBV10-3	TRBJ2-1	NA	TGTGCCACGGGACTAGAGGCCCTCAGCTCCTACAATGAGCAGTTCTTC	CATGLEALSSYNEQFF
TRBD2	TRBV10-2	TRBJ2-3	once	TGCGCCAGCCGACTAGCGGGGGAAGATACGCAGTATTTT	CASRLAGEDTQYF
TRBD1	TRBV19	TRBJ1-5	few	TGTGCCAGTTGTGACAGGGGCGGCAATCAGCCCCAGCATTTT	CASCDRGGNQPQHF
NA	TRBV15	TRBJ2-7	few	TGTGCCACCAGCAGCGAGCGCCTCGGAACCTACGAGCAGTACTTC	CATSSERLGTYEQYF
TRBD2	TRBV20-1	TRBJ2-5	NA	TGCAGTGCTAGTCCCCTCAGCGGGGGGCCCGGGAGGCAAGAGACCCAGTACTTC	CSASPLSGGPGRQETQYF
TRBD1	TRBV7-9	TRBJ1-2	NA	TGTGCCAGCAGCCACGGGACAGGGGGTAACTATGGCTACACCTTC	CASSHGTGGNYGYTF
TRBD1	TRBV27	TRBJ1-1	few	TGTGCCAGCGGACAGGCCCTAATGAACACTGAAGCTTTCTTT	CASGQALMNTEAFF
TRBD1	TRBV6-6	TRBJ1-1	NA	TGTGCCAGCAGTCACAGGGGACCCAACACTGAAGCTTTCTTT	CASSHRGPNTEAFF
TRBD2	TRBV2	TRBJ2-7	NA	TGTGCCACCTCGGCTAGCGGGGGGGCAGGTGAGCAGTACTTC	CATSASGGAGEQYF
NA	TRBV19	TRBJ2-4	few	TGTGCCAGTAGCCTCGACAGGGCCAAAAACATTCAGTACTTC	CASSLDRAKNIQYF
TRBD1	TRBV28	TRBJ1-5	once	TGTGCCAGCAGTCCCGCGACAGGGAGGTCCTTCTCGAGCAATCAGCCCCAGCATTTT	CASSPATGRSFSSNQPQHF
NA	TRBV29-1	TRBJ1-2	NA	TGCAGCGTTGAAGGCGGGGGCAGGGGACGCTACACCTTC	CSVEGGGRGRYTF
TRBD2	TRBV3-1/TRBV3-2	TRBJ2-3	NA	TGTGCCAGCAGCTCTACCGGTAGCGGGGGGCGCACAGATACGCAGTATTTT	CASSSTGSGGRTDTQYF
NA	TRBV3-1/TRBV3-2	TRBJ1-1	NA	TGTGCCAGCAGCCAAGATAGCCGGGTCACTGAAGCTTTCTTT	CASSQDSRVTEAFF
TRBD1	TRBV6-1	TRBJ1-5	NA	TGTGCCAGCAGCGCCGACAGGGCGGGCAATCAGCCCCAGCATTTT	CASSADRAGNQPQHF
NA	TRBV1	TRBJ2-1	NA	TGCACCAGCAGCCAAGTCCCCGGAGCGGGGGCAGGTTTAGATGAGCAGTTCTTC	CTSSQVPGAGAGLDEQFF
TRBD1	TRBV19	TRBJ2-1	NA	TGTGCCGCCGGACAGGGGCAAAATGAGCAGTTCTTC	CAAGQGQNEQFF
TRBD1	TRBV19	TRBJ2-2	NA	TGTGCCAGTAGTAACAACAGGGGAAACGGGGAGCTGTTTTTT	CASSNNRGNGELFF
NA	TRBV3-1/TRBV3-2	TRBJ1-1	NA	TGTGCCAGCAGCCTGACTTCTAACACTGAAGCTTTCTTT	CASSLTSNTEAFF
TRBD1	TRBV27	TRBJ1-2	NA	TGTGCCAGCAGTTTAGGTCCGACAGGGGTCTATGGCTACACCTTC	CASSLGPTGVYGYTF
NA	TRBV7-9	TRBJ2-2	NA	TGTGCCAGCAGCTTTTACAGAACGAACACCGGGGAGCTGTTTTTT	CASSFYRTNTGELFF
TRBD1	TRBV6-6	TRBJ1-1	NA	TGTGCCAGCAGCTCTGACAGGGGTGAAGCTTTCTTT	CASSSDRGEAFF
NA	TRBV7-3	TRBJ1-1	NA	TGTGCCAGCAGCTTAGACACGAACACTGAAGCTTTCTTT	CASSLDTNTEAFF
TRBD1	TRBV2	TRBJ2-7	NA	TGTGCCAGCGGCCGGGACAGGGCGTTCGACGAGCAGTACTTC	CASGRDRAFDEQYF
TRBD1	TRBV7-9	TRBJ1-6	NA	TGTGCCAGCACCGAAACAGGGGCACGATCACCCCCCCACTTT	CASTETGARSPPHF
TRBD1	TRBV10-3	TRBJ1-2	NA	TGTGCCATCAGTTCCGGACAGGGGGGCGGCTACACCTTC	CAISSGQGGGYTF
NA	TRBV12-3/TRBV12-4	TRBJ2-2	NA	TGTGCCAGCAGTTTTTTAGTGGGGGAGCTGTTTTTT	CASSFLVGELFF
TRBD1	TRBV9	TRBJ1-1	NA	TGTGCCAGCAGCGACAGGGGAGGCACTGAAGCTTTCTTT	CASSDRGGTEAFF
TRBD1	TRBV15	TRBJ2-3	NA	TGTGCCACCAGCAGCGTACAGGGGGCCGGGACAGATACGCAGTATTTT	CATSSVQGAGTDTQYF
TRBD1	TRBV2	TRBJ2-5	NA	TGTGCCAGCAGTGGTTGGACAGGGGTCGAGACCCAGTACTTC	CASSGWTGVETQYF
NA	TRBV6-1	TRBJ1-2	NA	TGTGCCAGCAGTGAAGAACAGGGCGGTTATGGCTACACCTTC	CASSEEQGGYGYTF